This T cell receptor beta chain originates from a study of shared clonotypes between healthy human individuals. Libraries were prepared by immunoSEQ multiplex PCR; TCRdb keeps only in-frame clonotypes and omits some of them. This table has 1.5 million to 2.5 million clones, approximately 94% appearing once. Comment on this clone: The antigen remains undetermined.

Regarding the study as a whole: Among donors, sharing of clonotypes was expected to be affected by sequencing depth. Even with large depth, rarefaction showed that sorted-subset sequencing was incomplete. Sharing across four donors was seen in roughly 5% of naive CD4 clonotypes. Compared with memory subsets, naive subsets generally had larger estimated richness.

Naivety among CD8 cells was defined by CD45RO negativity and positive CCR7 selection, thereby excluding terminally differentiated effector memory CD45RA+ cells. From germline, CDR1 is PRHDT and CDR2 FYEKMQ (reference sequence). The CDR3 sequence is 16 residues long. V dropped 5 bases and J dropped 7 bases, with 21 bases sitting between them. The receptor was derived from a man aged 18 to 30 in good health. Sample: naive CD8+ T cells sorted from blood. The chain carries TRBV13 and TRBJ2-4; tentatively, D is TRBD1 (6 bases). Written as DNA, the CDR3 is TGTGCCAGCAGCCCGAGGACAGAGGGGATGGTTAACATTCAGTACTTC. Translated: CASSPRTEGMVNIQYF.